The present entry profiles one T cell receptor (beta chain) with its context. Original processing notes: It was from reference gene primer amplification that nucleated cell counts were estimated. Repertoires were generated with immunoSEQ multiplex PCR, while TCRdb's copy carries only in-frame clones and drops some. V and J calls and clone size are as listed in that table; D and trimming were resolved from the DNA. Here the sample spans roughly 110,000 clones, 81% being singletons. This entry is derived from a study of blood T cell repertoires in COVID-19. Study-level background: PBMCs, B-cell-depleted T cells, or T cells were the source of the cDNA or gDNA that made up the material.

The CDR3 is 13 residues long. Trimming stripped 5 bases from V and 4 bases from J, with 11 bases between. The germline CDR1 and CDR2 sequences are SGHTA and FQGNSA. Sequencing used peripheral blood. The rearrangement uses TRBV7-2 and TRBJ2-5, with a tentative D call TRBD2 (7 bases). The clonotype was recovered from a human donor in a cohort sampled during active COVID-19. DNA for the CDR3: TGTGCCAGCAGCGGGGGGGCACGAGAGACCCAGTACTTC. Encoded protein: CASSGGARETQYF.